The rows below give T cell receptor beta chains drawn from one sample of a study of regulatory T cells in long-lasting Graves disease. TCRdb recomputed calls from the multiplex PCR reads with MiXCR, one row per CDR3 protein. The sample consists of roughly 500,000 distinct CDR3 sequences, less than 15% of them appearing once. These data were likewise used in another study, on T cells in Graves' hyperthyroidism and ophthalmopathy.

Sequenced material: peripheral blood mononuclear cells (PBMCs), taken at new diagnosis, from a patient treated with antithyroid drugs. The receptors here all came from a woman between 50 and 59 years old with Graves disease. Both conserved end residues are part of each CDR3. The order of the fields is D gene, V gene, J gene, clone size, CDR3 DNA, CDR3 protein. A D gene is named only where the DNA matches it firmly. The size entry is marked missing in some rows and otherwise reads once, few, many or a size class.

D: NA
V: TRBV6-2/TRBV6-3
J: TRBJ2-3
size: NA
DNA: TGTGCCAGCAGTCGGACCCCGGCGGATACGCAGTATTTT
CDR3: CASSRTPADTQYF

D: NA
V: TRBV10-2
J: TRBJ2-7
size: NA
DNA: TGCGCCAGCAGTAAGGACGCCTCCTCCTACGAGCAGTACTTC
CDR3: CASSKDASSYEQYF

D: NA
V: TRBV10-3
J: TRBJ1-2
size: NA
DNA: TGTGCCATCAAATACCCGCGAGGGTATGGCTACACCTTC
CDR3: CAIKYPRGYGYTF

D: NA
V: TRBV6-5
J: TRBJ2-1
size: NA
DNA: TGTGCCAGCAGTTACTCGAGGGGGGGCCGTTCCTACAATGAGCAGTTCTTC
CDR3: CASSYSRGGRSYNEQFF

D: NA
V: TRBV10-3
J: TRBJ1-5
size: NA
DNA: TGTGCCATCAGTGGAGGGGGCAATCAGCCCCAGCATTTT
CDR3: CAISGGGNQPQHF

D: NA
V: TRBV27
J: TRBJ2-7
size: many
DNA: TGTGCCAGCAGTCAAGGCGTGGGCTACGAGCAGTACTTC
CDR3: CASSQGVGYEQYF

D: TRBD1
V: TRBV2
J: TRBJ2-4
size: many
DNA: TGTGCCAGCAGTGAACACAGGGGAAACATTCAGTACTTC
CDR3: CASSEHRGNIQYF

D: NA
V: TRBV10-3
J: TRBJ2-5
size: NA
DNA: TGTGCCATCAGTGAGTCCCGGTCTGGGGAGACCCAGTACTTC
CDR3: CAISESRSGETQYF

D: NA
V: TRBV4-1
J: TRBJ1-1
size: NA
DNA: TGCGCCAGCAGCCAAGTGCGTGAGAACACTGAAGCTTTCTTT
CDR3: CASSQVRENTEAFF

D: TRBD1
V: TRBV4-1
J: TRBJ2-5
size: NA
DNA: TGCGCCAGCAGTCCTCTAGTCGGTCTGGACAGGGGGCGGGAGACCCAGTACTTC
CDR3: CASSPLVGLDRGRETQYF

D: NA
V: TRBV19
J: TRBJ2-5
size: NA
DNA: TGTGCCAGCGGACCCTTTGAGACCCAGTACTTC
CDR3: CASGPFETQYF

D: NA
V: TRBV2
J: TRBJ1-2
size: many
DNA: TGTGCCAGCAGAGTCGACGGAGCGATAGATGGCTACACCTTC
CDR3: CASRVDGAIDGYTF

D: NA
V: TRBV5-1
J: TRBJ2-7
size: many
DNA: TGCGCCAGCAACAATCCAGTCCGCGGGGCCTCAACCTACGAGCAGTACTTC
CDR3: CASNNPVRGASTYEQYF

D: NA
V: TRBV29-1
J: TRBJ2-1
size: few
DNA: TGCAGCGCCGACAACAATGAGCAGTTCTTC
CDR3: CSADNNEQFF

D: NA
V: TRBV5-4
J: TRBJ1-6
size: many
DNA: TGTGCCAGCAGCTTTGAGGGTTCACCCCTCCACTTT
CDR3: CASSFEGSPLHF

D: TRBD2
V: TRBV20-1
J: TRBJ2-4
size: many
DNA: TGCAGTGCTAAATTAGCGGGAGCCAAAAACATTCAGTACTTC
CDR3: CSAKLAGAKNIQYF

D: TRBD1
V: TRBV7-9
J: TRBJ2-7
size: many
DNA: TGTGCCAGCAGCGCCGCCGGGACAGGACCTCAAAGCTCCTACGAGCAGTACTTC
CDR3: CASSAAGTGPQSSYEQYF

D: TRBD2
V: TRBV25-1
J: TRBJ2-1
size: NA
DNA: TGTGCCAGCAGTGTCCTACCGGGACTAGCGGGGTTGGATTCATACAATGAGCAGTTCTTC
CDR3: CASSVLPGLAGLDSYNEQFF

D: TRBD2
V: TRBV5-1
J: TRBJ2-5
size: NA
DNA: TGCGCCAGCAGCTTGACGGGCGGGAGTATCCAAGAGACCCAGTACTTC
CDR3: CASSLTGGSIQETQYF

D: TRBD1
V: TRBV28
J: TRBJ2-5
size: many
DNA: TGTGCCAGTCAGAACGACAGGGCCCAAGAGACCCAGTACTTC
CDR3: CASQNDRAQETQYF

D: NA
V: TRBV12-3/TRBV12-4
J: TRBJ2-7
size: NA
DNA: TGTGCCGGCAGTTTGAGGACCTACGAGCAGTACTTC
CDR3: CAGSLRTYEQYF

D: NA
V: TRBV30
J: TRBJ2-1
size: NA
DNA: TGTGCCTGGAGTGCCAACGTAGCGGAGGTCCCCAATGAGCAGTTCTTC
CDR3: CAWSANVAEVPNEQFF

D: NA
V: TRBV20-1
J: TRBJ2-1
size: many
DNA: TGCAGTGCCCCCGACGGGGTCGATGAGCAGTTCTTC
CDR3: CSAPDGVDEQFF

D: TRBD2
V: TRBV6-5
J: TRBJ2-3
size: NA
DNA: TGTGCCAGCAGTTACTCGGGACTAGCGATCGATACGCAGTATTTT
CDR3: CASSYSGLAIDTQYF

D: TRBD2
V: TRBV5-1
J: TRBJ2-1
size: few
DNA: TGCGCCAGCAGCTTGGGATGGACTAGCGGCCACAATGAGCAGTTCTTC
CDR3: CASSLGWTSGHNEQFF

D: NA
V: TRBV6-1
J: TRBJ1-1
size: many
DNA: TGTGCCAGCAAATGGTCGAACACTGAAGCTTTCTTT
CDR3: CASKWSNTEAFF

D: NA
V: TRBV16
J: TRBJ2-7
size: NA
DNA: TGTGCCAGCAGCCAATCGGTTACTAACGAGCAGTACTTC
CDR3: CASSQSVTNEQYF

D: TRBD2
V: TRBV5-5
J: TRBJ2-1
size: few
DNA: TGTGCCAGCAGCCTCGGACTAGCGAGATCCTACAATGAGCAGTTCTTC
CDR3: CASSLGLARSYNEQFF

D: NA
V: TRBV30
J: TRBJ2-1
size: many
DNA: TGTGCCTGGAGCCCTCTGGCAAACGATGAGCAGTTCTTC
CDR3: CAWSPLANDEQFF

D: NA
V: TRBV5-8
J: TRBJ1-5
size: NA
DNA: TGTGCCAGCAGCTTGGCAGGCAGGGCGGCCAATCAGCCCCAGCATTTT
CDR3: CASSLAGRAANQPQHF

D: TRBD1
V: TRBV7-2
J: TRBJ2-7
size: few
DNA: TGTGCCAGCAGCGTGGGACAGGTCCTAGCCTACGAGCAGTACTTC
CDR3: CASSVGQVLAYEQYF

D: NA
V: TRBV6-4
J: TRBJ1-1
size: few
DNA: TGTGCCAGCAGTTCGGCAGCGAACACTGAAGCTTTCTTT
CDR3: CASSSAANTEAFF

D: TRBD1
V: TRBV20-1
J: TRBJ2-5
size: few
DNA: TGCAGTGCTAATCGGCAGGGGGTGGAAGAGACCCAGTACTTC
CDR3: CSANRQGVEETQYF

D: NA
V: TRBV9
J: TRBJ2-1
size: many
DNA: TGTGCCAGCAGCGTAGCTACAGGACCCCACAATGAGCAGTTCTTC
CDR3: CASSVATGPHNEQFF

D: NA
V: TRBV2
J: TRBJ2-1
size: many
DNA: TGTGCCAGCAACACAGAAAGCTCCTACAATGAGCAGTTCTTC
CDR3: CASNTESSYNEQFF

D: NA
V: TRBV24-1
J: TRBJ2-5
size: many
DNA: TGTGCCACCAGTTACCCGGGACTAGAGACCCAGTACTTC
CDR3: CATSYPGLETQYF

D: NA
V: TRBV24-1
J: TRBJ1-5
size: many
DNA: TGTGCCACCAGTGATTTACACTCACAGGTTCCGTCTTACCTCGGCAATCAGCCCCAGCATTTT
CDR3: CATSDLHSQVPSYLGNQPQHF

D: NA
V: TRBV28
J: TRBJ2-1
size: few
DNA: TGTGCCAGCAGTTTATGGAACAGGGAGGGTAATGAGCAGTTCTTC
CDR3: CASSLWNREGNEQFF

D: TRBD2
V: TRBV2
J: TRBJ2-2
size: many
DNA: TGTGCCAGCAGCCCGGGGACTAGCGGAAACACCGGGGAGCTGTTTTTT
CDR3: CASSPGTSGNTGELFF

D: NA
V: TRBV6-2/TRBV6-3
J: TRBJ2-1
size: few
DNA: TGTGCCAGCGGTTACGGGGGAAATTCCTACAATGAGCAGTTCTTC
CDR3: CASGYGGNSYNEQFF

D: TRBD1
V: TRBV5-1
J: TRBJ2-7
size: many
DNA: TGTGCCAGCAGCTTAGGGACAGGGGACGAGCAGTACTTC
CDR3: CASSLGTGDEQYF

D: NA
V: TRBV7-9
J: TRBJ2-7
size: many
DNA: TGTGCCAGCAGCCAGAACTCCGGGACAGGCAGCGGGAGGCTCCACGAGCAGTACTTC
CDR3: CASSQNSGTGSGRLHEQYF

D: TRBD1
V: TRBV30
J: TRBJ2-7
size: many
DNA: TGTGCCTGCTACGGGACAGCTCGCTACGAGCAGTACTTC
CDR3: CACYGTARYEQYF

D: TRBD2
V: TRBV19
J: TRBJ2-7
size: NA
DNA: TGTGCCAGTAGTATTACCCTGACTAGCGTCGAGCAGTACTTC
CDR3: CASSITLTSVEQYF